This T cell receptor beta chain came from a study of T cell responses to AZD1222 COVID-19 vaccine. Study outcomes and limitations: Clonal diversity may have been underestimated, and the donors were mostly white British, with more females than males.

Germline V gene data show CDR1 as MDHEN and CDR2 as SYDVKM. This CDR3 comprises 15 residues. V shed 5 bases and J 8 bases; nucleotides not matched to a gene: 10. Data came from immunoSEQ multiplex PCR; TCRdb stores just in-frame clones and leaves some out. The data hold fewer than 200,000 clones, with about 89% observed a single time. Of note for this clone: Its antigen is as yet unknown.

Sequences were derived from peripheral blood, sampled on day 0 of AZD1222 vaccination. The chain employs TRBV28 and TRBJ1-2; 11 bases are a match to TRBD1. The sequence came from an adult in good health. This chain's CDR3 is CASSLGTGGVYGYTF. The CDR3, as DNA: TGTGCCAGCAGTCTGGGGACAGGGGGTGTGTACGGCTACACCTTC.